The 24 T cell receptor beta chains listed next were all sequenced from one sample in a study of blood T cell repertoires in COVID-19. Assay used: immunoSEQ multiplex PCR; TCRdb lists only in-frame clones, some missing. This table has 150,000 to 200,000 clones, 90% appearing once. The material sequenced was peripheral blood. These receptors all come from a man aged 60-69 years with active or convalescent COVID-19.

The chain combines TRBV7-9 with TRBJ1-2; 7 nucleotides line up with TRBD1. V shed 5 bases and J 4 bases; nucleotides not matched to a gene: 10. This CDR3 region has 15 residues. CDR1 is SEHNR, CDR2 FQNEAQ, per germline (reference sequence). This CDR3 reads CASSLGRDSIYGYTF. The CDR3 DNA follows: TGTGCCAGCAGCCTTGGCCGGGACAGTATCTATGGCTACACCTTC.

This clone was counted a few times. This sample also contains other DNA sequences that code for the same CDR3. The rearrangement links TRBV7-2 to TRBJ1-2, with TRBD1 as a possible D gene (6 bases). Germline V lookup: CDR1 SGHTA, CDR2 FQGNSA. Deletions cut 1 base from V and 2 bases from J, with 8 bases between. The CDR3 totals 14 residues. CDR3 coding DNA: TGTGCCAGCAGCTTAGGGCAGGGGAACTATGGCTACACCTTC. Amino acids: CASSLGQGNYGYTF.

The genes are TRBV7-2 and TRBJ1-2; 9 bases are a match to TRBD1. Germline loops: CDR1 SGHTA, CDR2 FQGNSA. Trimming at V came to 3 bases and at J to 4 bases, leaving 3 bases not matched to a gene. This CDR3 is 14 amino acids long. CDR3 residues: CASSLDRGLYGYTF. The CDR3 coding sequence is TGTGCCAGCAGCTTGGACAGGGGACTCTATGGCTACACCTTC.

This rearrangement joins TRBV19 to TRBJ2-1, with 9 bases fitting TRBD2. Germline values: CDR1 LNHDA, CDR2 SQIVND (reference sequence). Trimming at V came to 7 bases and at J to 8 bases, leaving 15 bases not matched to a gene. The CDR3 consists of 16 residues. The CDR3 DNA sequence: TGTGCCAGTACCCCCCTAGGTAGCGGGAGTTGGGATGAGCAGTTCTTC. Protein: CASTPLGSGSWDEQFF.

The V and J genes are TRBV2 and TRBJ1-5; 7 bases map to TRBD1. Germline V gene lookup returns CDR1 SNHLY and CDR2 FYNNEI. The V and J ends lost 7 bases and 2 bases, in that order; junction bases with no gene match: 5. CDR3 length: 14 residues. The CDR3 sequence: CASTPGQRNQPQHF. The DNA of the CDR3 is TGTGCCAGCACCCCGGGACAGCGCAATCAGCCCCAGCATTTT.

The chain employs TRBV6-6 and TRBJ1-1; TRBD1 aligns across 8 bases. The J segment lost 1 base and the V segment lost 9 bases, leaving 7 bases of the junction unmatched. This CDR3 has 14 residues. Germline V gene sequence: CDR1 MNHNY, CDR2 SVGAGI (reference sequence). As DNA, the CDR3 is TGTGCCAGTTCTAGACAGGGGAAGAACACTGAAGCTTTCTTT. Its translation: CASSRQGKNTEAFF.

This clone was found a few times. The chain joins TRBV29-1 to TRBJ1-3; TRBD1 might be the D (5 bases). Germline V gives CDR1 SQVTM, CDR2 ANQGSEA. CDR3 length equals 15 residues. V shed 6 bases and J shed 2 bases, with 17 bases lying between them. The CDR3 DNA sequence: TGCAGCGTGGGGGGGAGCGGGAGTCCTGGAAACACCATATATTTT. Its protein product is CSVGGSGSPGNTIYF.

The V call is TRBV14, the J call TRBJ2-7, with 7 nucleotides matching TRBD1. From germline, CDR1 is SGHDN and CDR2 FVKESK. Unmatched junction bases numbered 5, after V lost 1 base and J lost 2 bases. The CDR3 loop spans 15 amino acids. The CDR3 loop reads CASSQGRTGAYEQYF. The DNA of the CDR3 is TGTGCCAGCAGCCAAGGCCGGACAGGAGCCTACGAGCAGTACTTC.

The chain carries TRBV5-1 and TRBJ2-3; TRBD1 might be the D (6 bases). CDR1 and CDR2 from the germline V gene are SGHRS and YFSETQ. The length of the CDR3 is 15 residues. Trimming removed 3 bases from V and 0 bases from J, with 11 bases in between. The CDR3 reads CASSSDGQSTDTQYF. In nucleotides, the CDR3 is TGCGCCAGCAGCTCGGACGGACAGAGCACAGATACGCAGTATTTT.

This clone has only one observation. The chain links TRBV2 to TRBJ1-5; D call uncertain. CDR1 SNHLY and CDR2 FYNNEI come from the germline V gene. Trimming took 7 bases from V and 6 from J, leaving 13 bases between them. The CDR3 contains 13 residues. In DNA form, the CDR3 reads TGTGCCAGCAAGAGGGAGGTGGGTCAGCCCCAGCATTTT. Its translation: CASKREVGQPQHF.

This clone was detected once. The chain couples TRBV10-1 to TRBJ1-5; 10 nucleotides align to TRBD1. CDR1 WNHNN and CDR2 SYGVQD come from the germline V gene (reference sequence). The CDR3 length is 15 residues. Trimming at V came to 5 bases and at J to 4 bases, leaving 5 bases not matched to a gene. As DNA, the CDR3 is TGCGCCAGCAGTCCCGGGACAGGGGCTAATCAGCCCCAGCATTTT. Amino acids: CASSPGTGANQPQHF.

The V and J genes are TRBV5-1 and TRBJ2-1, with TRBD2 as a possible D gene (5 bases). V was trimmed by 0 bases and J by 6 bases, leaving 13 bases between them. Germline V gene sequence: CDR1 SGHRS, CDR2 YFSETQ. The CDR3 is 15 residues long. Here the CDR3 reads CASSLAGDGVNEQFF. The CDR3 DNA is TGCGCCAGCAGCTTGGCCGGGGATGGGGTCAATGAGCAGTTCTTC.

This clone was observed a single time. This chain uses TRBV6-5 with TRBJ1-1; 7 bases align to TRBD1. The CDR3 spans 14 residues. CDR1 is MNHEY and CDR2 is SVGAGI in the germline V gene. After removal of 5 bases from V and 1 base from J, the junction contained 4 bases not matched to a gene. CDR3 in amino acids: CASSTGATNTEAFF. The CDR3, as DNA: TGTGCCAGCAGTACAGGGGCTACGAACACTGAAGCTTTCTTT.

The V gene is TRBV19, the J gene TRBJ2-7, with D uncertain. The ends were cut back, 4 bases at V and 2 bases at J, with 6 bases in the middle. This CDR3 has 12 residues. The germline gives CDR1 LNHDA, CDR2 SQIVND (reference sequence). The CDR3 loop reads CASSNEPYEQYF. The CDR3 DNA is TGTGCCAGTAGTAATGAGCCCTACGAGCAGTACTTC.

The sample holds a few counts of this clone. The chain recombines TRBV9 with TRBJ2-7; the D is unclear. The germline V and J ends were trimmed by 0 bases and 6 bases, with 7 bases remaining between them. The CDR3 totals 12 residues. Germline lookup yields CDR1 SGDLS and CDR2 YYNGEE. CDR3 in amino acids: CASSVAGREQYF. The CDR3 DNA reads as TGTGCCAGCAGCGTAGCGGGTCGCGAGCAGTACTTC. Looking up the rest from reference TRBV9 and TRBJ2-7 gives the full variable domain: DSGVTQTPKHLITATGQRVTLRCSPRSGDLSVYWYQQSLDQGLQFLIQYYNGEERAKGNILERFSAQQFPDLHSELNLSSLELGDSALYFCASSVAGREQYFGPGTRLTVT.

This CDR3 is CASLGQGENEQFF. DNA for the CDR3: TGTGCCAGCCTGGGACAGGGTGAGAATGAGCAGTTCTTC. The V gene is TRBV5-6, the J gene TRBJ2-1; the match to TRBD1 covers 9 bases. This CDR3 region has 13 residues. V lost 7 bases and J lost 7; bases outside the gene matches: 6. CDR1 and CDR2 from the germline V gene are SGHDT and YYEEEE.

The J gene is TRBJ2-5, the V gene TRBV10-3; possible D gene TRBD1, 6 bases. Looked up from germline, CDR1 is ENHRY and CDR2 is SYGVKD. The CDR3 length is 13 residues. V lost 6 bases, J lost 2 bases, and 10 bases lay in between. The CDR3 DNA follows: TGTGCCATCAGCCCGGGACAACAAGAGACCCAGTACTTC. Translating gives CAISPGQQETQYF.

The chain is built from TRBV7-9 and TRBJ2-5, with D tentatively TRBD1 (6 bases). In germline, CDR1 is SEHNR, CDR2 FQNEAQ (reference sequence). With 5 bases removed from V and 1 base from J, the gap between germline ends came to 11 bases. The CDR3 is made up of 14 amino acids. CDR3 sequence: CASSDRTAQETQYF. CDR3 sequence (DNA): TGTGCCAGCAGCGACCGGACAGCCCAAGAGACCCAGTACTTC. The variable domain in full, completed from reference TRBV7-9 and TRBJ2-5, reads DTGVSQNPRHKITKRGQNVTFRCDPISEHNRLYWYRQTLGQGPEFLTYFQNEAQLEKSRLLSDRFSAERPKGSFSTLEIQRTEQGDSAMYLCASSDRTAQETQYFGPGTRLLVL.

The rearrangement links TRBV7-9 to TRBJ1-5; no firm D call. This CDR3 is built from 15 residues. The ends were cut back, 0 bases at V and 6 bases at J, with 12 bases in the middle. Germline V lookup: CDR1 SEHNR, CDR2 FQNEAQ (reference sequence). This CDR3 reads CASSLAAGLGQPQHF. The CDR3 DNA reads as TGTGCCAGCAGCTTAGCGGCAGGCCTTGGTCAGCCCCAGCATTTT.

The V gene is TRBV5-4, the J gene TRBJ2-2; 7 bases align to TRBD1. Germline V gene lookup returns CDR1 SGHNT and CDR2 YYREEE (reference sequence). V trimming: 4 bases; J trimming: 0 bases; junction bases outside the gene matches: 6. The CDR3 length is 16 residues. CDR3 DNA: TGTGCCAGCAGCGCATTACAGGGGTCGAACACCGGGGAGCTGTTTTTT. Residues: CASSALQGSNTGELFF.

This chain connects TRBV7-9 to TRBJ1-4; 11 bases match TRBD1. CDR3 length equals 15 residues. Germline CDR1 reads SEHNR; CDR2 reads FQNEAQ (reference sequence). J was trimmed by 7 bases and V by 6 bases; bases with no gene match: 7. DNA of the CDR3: TGTGCCAGCAGTTACGGACAGGGGGCAGGTGAAAAACTGTTTTTT. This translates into CASSYGQGAGEKLFF.

The CDR3 sequence: CASTRGPSTNEKLFF. The DNA for the CDR3 is TGTGCCAGCACCCGCGGGCCCTCAACTAATGAAAAACTGTTTTTT. The rearrangement joins TRBV6-5 to TRBJ1-4; D gene uncertain. This CDR3 has 15 residues. Germline V gene lookup returns CDR1 MNHEY and CDR2 SVGAGI. V lost 7 bases and J 0 bases, leaving 12 bases between the germline ends.

The CDR3 coding sequence is TGTGCCAGCAGCTTAGATCTTGCACAGGGGGCGTGGGGCTACACCTTC. This codes for CASSLDLAQGAWGYTF. The chain combines TRBV11-2 with TRBJ1-2, with 9 bases matching TRBD1. There are 16 residues in the CDR3. The V gene's germline CDR1 is SGHAT and CDR2 FQNNGV. The ends lost 0 bases at V and 8 bases at J; junction bases unmatched: 10.

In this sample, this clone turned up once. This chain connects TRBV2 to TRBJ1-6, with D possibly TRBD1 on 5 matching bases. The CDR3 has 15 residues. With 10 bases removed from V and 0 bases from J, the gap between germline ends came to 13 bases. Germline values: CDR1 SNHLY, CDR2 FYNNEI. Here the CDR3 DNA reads TGTGCCATCAGAATAGGGGCCTCCTATAATTCACCCCTCCACTTT. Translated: CAIRIGASYNSPLHF. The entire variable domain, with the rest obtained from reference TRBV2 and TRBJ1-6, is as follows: EPEVTQTPSHQVTQMGQEVILRCVPISNHLYFYWYRQILGQKVEFLVSFYNNEISEKSEIFDDQFSVERPDGSNFTLKIRSTKLEDSAMYFCAIRIGASYNSPLHFGNGTRLTVT.